Following are 27 T cell receptor beta chains from one sample sequenced in a study of CD8+CD57+ T cells in acquired aplastic anemia. Flow cytometry had shown expanded CD8+CD57+ cells in the patients chosen for sequencing. The TCR beta profiling, which covered VDJ combination and CDR3 sequence, was carried out using genomic DNA as the template. TCRdb reanalysed the reads using MiXCR and keeps one entry per CDR3 protein. The profile covers hundreds of thousands of distinct CDR3 sequences, with around 30% appearing a single time and 0.7% to 1% taken by the ten largest. Material for sequencing was sorted CD4+, CD8+, or CD8+CD57+ T cells (not recorded which) from PBMCs. These receptors were obtained from a human donor with aplastic anemia.

This clonotype was picked up many times. This CDR3 is CASKRTGEGATGYTF. CDR3 DNA sequence: TGTGCCAGCAAACGAACTGGGGAGGGGGCGACGGGCTACACCTTC. This chain connects TRBV12-3 or TRBV12-4 to TRBJ1-2, with 7 nucleotides matching TRBD1. J was trimmed by 8 bases and V by 7 bases; bases with no gene match: 16. The CDR3 extends over 15 amino acids.

As regards this clonotype: The CDR3 end shows no conserved phenylalanine or tryptophan, and so a read error is likely. The rearrangement joins TRBV7-8 to TRBJ2-5, with 9 bases lining up with TRBD2. The CDR3 totals 15 residues. Germline values: CDR1 SGHVS, CDR2 FQNEAQ. The V segment lost 2 bases and the J segment 4 bases; nucleotides outside the gene matches: 5. CDR3 sequence reads: CASSLRREGRETQYL. The DNA for the CDR3 is TGTGCCAGCAGCTTAAGGCGGGAGGGCCGAGAGACCCAGTACCTC.

This rearrangement joins TRBV30 to TRBJ1-6; tentative D call: TRBD1 (5 bases). Per germline, CDR1 GTSNPN and CDR2 SVGIG (reference sequence). This CDR3 has 14 amino acids. V was cut by 5 bases and J by 11 bases, with 19 bases left in between. DNA of the CDR3: TGTGCCTGGGCTTCCGGGACTGCAACACCACCCCTCCACTTT. As protein: CAWASGTATPPLHF.

Comment on this clonotype: Being one base from a much bigger clone, this may be a read error. This rearrangement joins TRBV19 to TRBJ2-2; D remains unclear. Germline-derived CDR1 and CDR2 are LNHDA and SQIVND (reference sequence). The length of the CDR3 is 15 residues. V gave up 7 bases and J gave up 10 bases, with 22 bases separating them. CDR3 sequence (DNA): TGTGCCAGTACTGGAGACCCCTTACTACCGGAGGAGCTGTTTTTT. Translating it yields CASTGDPLLPEELFF.

The genes are TRBV7-6 and TRBJ1-5; D ambiguous. Trimming took 7 bases from V and 2 from J, leaving 9 bases between them. Germline-derived CDR1 and CDR2 are SGHVS and FNYEAQ. This CDR3 spans 13 amino acids. CDR3 in DNA: TGTGCCAGCAACCCCGGACGCAATCAGCCCCAGCATTTT. This sequence encodes CASNPGRNQPQHF. Variable domain in full (rest from reference TRBV7-6 and TRBJ1-5): GAGVSQSPRYKVTKRGQDVALRCDPISGHVSLYWYRQALGQGPEFLTYFNYEAQQDKSGLPNDRFSAERPEGSISTLTIQRTEQRDSAMYRCASNPGRNQPQHFGDGTRLSIL.

This clonotype was seen only a few times. This chain links TRBV10-3 with TRBJ2-7, with D possibly TRBD1 on 6 matching bases. This CDR3 is built from 14 residues. Per germline, CDR1 ENHRY and CDR2 SYGVKD. CDR3 amino acids: CASSLQGSNYEQYF. The CDR3 DNA sequence: TGTGCTAGCAGCTTACAGGGCTCTAACTACGAGCAGTACTTC.

CDR3 nucleotides: TGTGCCAGCAGCTTATTCGGGGCAGCCAGCACAGATACGCAGTATTTT. Residues: CASSLFGAASTDTQYF. This chain joins TRBV11-2 and TRBJ2-3; D is possibly TRBD1 or TRBD2 (5 bases each). Trimming took 2 bases from V and 0 from J, leaving 12 bases between them. CDR1 and CDR2 from the germline V gene are SGHAT and FQNNGV. This CDR3 is built from 16 residues.

This rearrangement joins TRBV28 to TRBJ2-7; 13 nucleotides match TRBD2. V dropped 6 bases and J dropped 3; count of bases not matched to a gene: 11. The CDR3 covers 17 residues. Per germline, CDR1 MDHEN and CDR2 SYDVKM. This CDR3 is CASRPRPWTSGSYEQYF. As DNA, the CDR3 is TGTGCCAGCAGACCCAGACCTTGGACTAGCGGGAGCTACGAGCAGTACTTC.

V is TRBV19 and J is TRBJ1-1; no clear D gene. Trimming left V 6 bases short and J 1 base short, with 12 bases between. This CDR3 contains 14 residues. Germline lookup yields CDR1 LNHDA and CDR2 SQIVND (reference sequence). The chain's CDR3 is CASRPVEPNTEAFF. The DNA of the CDR3 is TGTGCCAGTAGGCCAGTGGAACCGAACACTGAAGCTTTCTTT.

This clonotype was observed once. The rearrangement uses TRBV6-1 and TRBJ1-4; D uncertain. The CDR3 sequence is 14 residues long. Trimming removed 2 bases at V and 7 bases at J, with 11 bases between. Per the germline V gene, CDR1 is MNHNS and CDR2 is SASEGT. The CDR3 spells CASSEFGVGEKLFF. CDR3 in DNA: TGTGCCAGCAGTGAATTCGGGGTTGGTGAAAAACTGTTTTTT.

As regards this clonotype: The DNA is left out, because the CDR3 cannot be placed on it with certainty; the CDR3 is given as TCRdb lists it. The chain couples TRBV5-4 to TRBJ1-2. 14 amino acids form the CDR3, both terminal residues included. The germline V gene encodes CDR1 SGHNT and CDR2 YYREEE (reference sequence). The CDR3: CASSIGPTYYGCTF.

V and J are TRBV7-9 and TRBJ2-7, with a weak D call TRBD1 (6 bases). Per germline, CDR1 SEHNR and CDR2 FQNEAQ (reference sequence). CDR3 length: 14 amino acids. V was shortened by 11 bases and J by 0 bases, with 17 bases between the two germline ends. CDR3 loop: CAWDTGVTSYEQYF. The CDR3 DNA follows: TGTGCCTGGGACACAGGAGTTACCTCCTACGAGCAGTACTTC.

V and J are TRBV29-1 and TRBJ1-2; tentative D call: TRBD1 (6 bases). Germline values: CDR1 SQVTM, CDR2 ANQGSEA. The V end was cut by 3 bases, the J end by 4 bases, with 12 bases between. The CDR3 has 13 amino acids. The CDR3 DNA reads as TGCAGCGTTGATCCCCGGGACACCTATGGCTACACCTTC. Protein: CSVDPRDTYGYTF.

The rearrangement uses TRBV4-3 and TRBJ1-2; D remains ambiguous. The CDR3 extends over 13 amino acids. Per the germline V gene, CDR1 is LGHNA and CDR2 is YSLEER. The germline V and J ends were trimmed by 1 base and 7 bases, with 10 bases remaining between them. CDR3 loop: CASSQGLQFGYTF. CDR3 sequence (DNA): TGCGCCAGCAGCCAAGGGCTTCAGTTTGGCTACACCTTC.

The gene calls are TRBV10-2 and TRBJ1-6; 11 nucleotides line up with TRBD1. The germline gives CDR1 WSHSY, CDR2 SAAADI. The V gene end was trimmed by 2 bases and the J gene end by 10 bases; junction bases not matched to a gene: 4. This CDR3 contains 15 residues. DNA of the CDR3: TGCGCCAGCAGTGAGGCAGGACAGGGGGCATCACCCCTCCACTTT. Amino acids: CASSEAGQGASPLHF.

The chain combines TRBV24-1 with TRBJ1-5; a weak D match, TRBD1 (6 bases). The V end was cut by 11 bases, the J end by 0 bases, with 10 bases between. Germline V gene data show CDR1 as KGHDR and CDR2 as SFDVKD. This CDR3 contains 13 residues. The CDR3 coding sequence is TGTGCCAGCAGGACAGATAGCAATCAGCCCCAGCATTTT. This translates into CASRTDSNQPQHF.

Many counts were recorded for this clonotype. The genes are TRBV7-8 and TRBJ2-7, with 7 bases identical to TRBD1. The V segment lost 5 bases and the J segment 2 bases; nucleotides outside the gene matches: 9. Germline assignment: CDR1 SGHVS and CDR2 FQNEAQ. The CDR3 covers 15 residues. CDR3 coding DNA: TGTGCCAGCAGCGAGGGGACAGTAGAAACCTACGAGCAGTACTTC. Protein sequence: CASSEGTVETYEQYF.

This chain joins TRBV7-3 and TRBJ2-3; D might be TRBD1 or TRBD2, each matching 6 bases. Germline V gives CDR1 SGHTA, CDR2 FQGTGA. The germline V and J ends were trimmed by 5 bases and 6 bases, with 12 bases remaining between them. The length of the CDR3 is 13 residues. For the CDR3, the DNA is TGTGCCAGCAGCCCAACGGGGGCGGATACGCAGTATTTT. Protein sequence: CASSPTGADTQYF.

This clonotype was found many times. The chain combines TRBV10-2 with TRBJ1-5; D uncertain. CDR3 size: 14 residues. Germline V gene lookup returns CDR1 WSHSY and CDR2 SAAADI. V dropped 2 bases and J dropped 1 base, with 6 bases sitting between them. CDR3 region: CASSEVGSNQPQHF. The CDR3 DNA is TGCGCCAGCAGTGAGGTAGGAAGCAATCAGCCCCAGCATTTT.

This clonotype was counted at least ten times. This chain uses TRBV2 with TRBJ2-5; a weak D match, TRBD2 (6 bases). The CDR3 runs to 14 residues. CDR1 SNHLY and CDR2 FYNNEI come from the germline V gene. Trimming removed 7 bases from V and 4 bases from J, with 16 bases in between. The CDR3 spells CASNAVAARETQYF. The CDR3 region has the DNA TGTGCCAGCAATGCTGTAGCGGCGAGAGAGACCCAGTACTTC.

This clonotype was counted between two and nine times. J is TRBJ2-1 and V is TRBV4-1, with TRBD2 identical over 8 bases. With V trimmed by 0 bases and J by 4 bases, 5 bases remained unmatched. The CDR3 contains 16 residues. The V gene's germline CDR1 is MGHRA and CDR2 YSYEKL. The CDR3 nucleotides are TGCGCCAGCAGCCAAGAACTAGCGGACCTATACAATGAGCAGTTCTTC. Its protein product is CASSQELADLYNEQFF.

This clonotype was seen more than once but under ten times. The chain joins TRBV2 to TRBJ2-2; the D gene is possibly TRBD1 (5 bases). The CDR3 has 14 residues. V lost 8 bases to trimming and J lost 7 bases, with 17 bases between them. In germline, CDR1 is SNHLY, CDR2 FYNNEI. The CDR3 nucleotides are TGTGCCAGCTTCCCCGGCCAGGGCAGCGGGGAGCTGTTTTTT. Its protein is CASFPGQGSGELFF.

Of note for this clonotype: A read error may be the cause here, since a much bigger clone is one base away. V and J are TRBV14 and TRBJ1-3; D gene uncertain. With 2 bases removed from V and 2 bases from J, the gap between germline ends came to 13 bases. CDR1 is SGHDN and CDR2 is FVKESK in the germline V gene. The CDR3 length is 16 residues. CDR3 in DNA: TGTGCCAGCAGCCAATGGGCAGCAGACCCTGGAAACACCATATATTTT. Its translation is CASSQWAADPGNTIYF.

Points on this clonotype: Being one base from a much bigger clone, this may be a read error. The chain couples TRBV11-1 to TRBJ2-3, with a possible D match to TRBD2 (6 bases). Germline V gene sequence: CDR1 SGHAT, CDR2 FQDESV (reference sequence). V lost 5 bases to trimming and J lost 2 bases, with 14 bases between them. There are 15 residues in the CDR3. The DNA of the CDR3 is TGTGCCAGCAGCGCAGAGGGACTTGTCACAGATACGCAGTATTTT. Protein sequence: CASSAEGLVTDTQYF.

The J gene is TRBJ1-1, the V gene TRBV10-3; possible D gene TRBD1, 6 bases. This CDR3 is 17 amino acids long. Germline assignment: CDR1 ENHRY and CDR2 SYGVKD. V was clipped by 10 bases and J by 1 base, with 25 bases between them. Here the CDR3 DNA reads TGTGCCAGCAGCCACAGAGCAAACAGGGCCGAGAACACTGAAGCTTTCTTT. The encoded protein is CASSHRANRAENTEAFF.

The genes are TRBV5-8 and TRBJ1-5, with D perhaps matching TRBD1 (6 bases). The length of the CDR3 is 15 residues. Germline CDR1 and CDR2: SGHTS and YDEGEE. The V end lost 4 bases, the J end lost 2 bases, and 13 bases lay between the germline ends. The CDR3: CASSMGAWGNQPQHF. The CDR3 DNA sequence: TGTGCCAGCAGCATGGGGGCCTGGGGCAATCAGCCCCAGCATTTT. The full variable domain, with the rest looked up from reference TRBV5-8 and TRBJ1-5, is EAGVTQSPTHLIKTRGQQATLRCSPISGHTSVYWYQQALGLGLQFLLWYDEGEERNRGNFPPRFSGRQFPNYSSELNVNALELEDSALYLCASSMGAWGNQPQHFGDGTRLSIL.

This clonotype was picked up a small number of times. This rearrangement joins TRBV7-9 to TRBJ2-3; maybe TRBD2 (6 bases). Germline V gene sequence: CDR1 SEHNR, CDR2 FQNEAQ (reference sequence). The CDR3 sequence is 17 residues long. V was cut by 4 bases and J by 0 bases, with 17 bases left in between. The CDR3 spells CASSSRGGLTSTDTQYF. CDR3 coding DNA: TGTGCCAGCAGCTCGCGGGGTGGTTTAACTAGCACAGATACGCAGTATTTT.